These 6 T cell receptor beta chains were all obtained from the same sample, sequenced in a study of Ad26.COV2.S vaccination and SARS-CoV-2 variants. The treatment is: over 15 received Ad26.COV2.S at low or high dose, single or two shots; about 5 received placebo; per-sample allocation not given. Sampling was performed 63 days after the first vaccine or placebo injection. The assay was immunoSEQ multiplex PCR, and TCRdb's table has in-frame clones only and misses some. The data hold about 350,000 clones, with approximately 86% observed a single time. This specimen consisted of peripheral blood, obtained in a trial of Ad26.COV2.S vaccine versus placebo. These receptors were taken from a person between 18 and 59 years old who received the Ad26.COV2.S COVID-19 vaccine or a placebo.

This chain joins TRBV5-1 and TRBJ2-5, with a tentative D call TRBD2 (6 bases). The CDR3 is made up of 15 amino acids. Deletions cut 0 bases from V and 1 base from J, with 10 bases between. The germline V gene has CDR1 SGHRS and CDR2 YFSETQ. DNA for the CDR3: TGCGCCAGCAGCTTGGGGGCGGGAACCCAAGAGACCCAGTACTTC. Protein: CASSLGAGTQETQYF.

In this sample, this clone turned up a few times. The chain combines TRBV15 with TRBJ2-7; D may be TRBD2 (6 bases). The CDR3 has 15 residues. Between the trimmed V and J ends, which lost 0 bases and 5 bases, there was a span of 14 bases. The germline gives CDR1 LNHNV, CDR2 YYDKDF (reference sequence). CDR3 in DNA: TGTGCCACCAGCAGAGAAGCGGGCCACAACCACGAGCAGTACTTC. It encodes CATSREAGHNHEQYF.

The rearrangement links TRBV5-1 to TRBJ2-2; 7 nucleotides line up with TRBD1. This CDR3 contains 14 residues. Germline lookup yields CDR1 SGHRS and CDR2 YFSETQ. V shed 3 bases, J shed 13 bases, and the junction held 12 bases outside the gene matches. The CDR3 loop is CASSWEMGQRPLFF. In nucleotides, the CDR3 is TGCGCCAGCAGCTGGGAAATGGGACAGCGTCCGCTGTTTTTT.

The chain uses TRBV6-8 and TRBJ2-6; D might be TRBD1 (6 bases). CDR1 and CDR2 from the germline V gene are MNHGY and SAAAGT. Trimming left V 4 bases short and J 4 bases short, with 23 bases between. The CDR3 is made up of 19 amino acids. This CDR3 reads CASSSPLQGTLNGANVLTF. The CDR3 DNA reads TGTGCCAGCAGTTCCCCGCTACAGGGAACTTTAAACGGGGCCAACGTCCTGACTTTC.

This clone was picked up one time. The J gene is TRBJ2-3, the V gene TRBV6-5; D not certain. Deletions cut 10 bases from V and 2 bases from J, with 16 bases between. The V gene's germline CDR1 is MNHEY and CDR2 SVGAGI. The CDR3 has 14 residues. CDR3 sequence reads: CATSVPLTTDTQYF. As DNA, the CDR3 is TGTGCCACCAGCGTCCCCCTGACCACAGATACGCAGTATTTT.

This sequence joins TRBV6-5 and TRBJ2-3; D not resolved. The CDR3 has 14 residues. The V end lost 6 bases, the J end lost 0 bases, and 10 bases lay between the germline ends. Germline V gene data show CDR1 as MNHEY and CDR2 as SVGAGI. The CDR3 DNA reads TGTGCCAGCAGCCCGTGGCAGAGCACAGATACGCAGTATTTT. Its protein is CASSPWQSTDTQYF.